Following are 18 T cell receptor beta chains from one sample sequenced in a study of siplizumab effects on memory and regulatory T cells. Assay: immunoSEQ multiplex PCR; the TCRdb copy retains only in-frame clones and omits some. The sample includes about 100,000 clones, roughly 94% seen only once; the top ten take less than 0.85%. The sample consisted of Tregs sorted from blood. The receptors stem from a human donor in good health.

The chain links TRBV5-4 to TRBJ2-3, with TRBD2 matching over 15 bases. Unmatched junction bases numbered 8, after V lost 4 bases and J lost 2 bases. The CDR3 consists of 18 residues. The V gene's germline CDR1 is SGHNT and CDR2 YYREEE (reference sequence). CDR3 DNA: TGTGCCAGCAGCCTGGGGACTAGCGGGAGGTATGTCACAGATACGCAGTATTTT. Its translation is CASSLGTSGRYVTDTQYF.

The rearrangement joins TRBV5-4 to TRBJ2-5; no definite D call. V was pared by 3 bases and J by 5 bases, with 14 bases between. Germline V gene data show CDR1 as SGHNT and CDR2 as YYREEE (reference sequence). The CDR3 extends over 14 amino acids. The CDR3 DNA reads as TGTGCCAGCAGCTCCCCGCCAGGCGATGAGACCCAGTACTTC. Translation gives CASSSPPGDETQYF.

The J gene is TRBJ2-2, the V gene TRBV2, with no clear D. This CDR3 region has 14 residues. Per the germline V gene, CDR1 is SNHLY and CDR2 is FYNNEI. V was clipped by 10 bases and J by 0 bases, with 12 bases between them. The CDR3 DNA follows: TGTGCCAACCGTGTCGGATCGAACACCGGGGAGCTGTTTTTT. It is translated as CANRVGSNTGELFF.

This chain uses TRBV7-9 with TRBJ2-3; 7 nucleotides match TRBD2. V gave up 5 bases and J gave up 5 bases; unmatched junction bases: 7. The CDR3 loop spans 14 amino acids. In germline, CDR1 is SEHNR, CDR2 FQNEAQ (reference sequence). The CDR3 reads CASSAGTILDTQYF. CDR3 coding DNA: TGTGCCAGCAGCGCCGGGACTATATTAGATACGCAGTATTTT.

V usage is TRBV5-1 and J usage is TRBJ2-5; 10 bases are shared with TRBD2. CDR1 is SGHRS, CDR2 YFSETQ, per germline. The junction had 7 bases not matched to a gene; V was cut back by 4 bases and J by 4 bases. This CDR3 contains 15 residues. Written as DNA, the CDR3 is TGCGCCAGCAGCCTAGCGGGAGAGCGTGGAGAGACCCAGTACTTC. Its translation: CASSLAGERGETQYF.

The rearrangement links TRBV18 to TRBJ1-2; 7 nucleotides agree with TRBD1. Trimming cost V 2 bases and J 3 bases; bases outside gene matches: 3. Germline-derived CDR1 and CDR2 are KGHSH and LQKENI. CDR3 length equals 14 residues. The CDR3 loop reads CASSPAQGDYGYTF. The CDR3 DNA is TGTGCCAGCTCACCAGCGCAGGGGGACTATGGCTACACCTTC.

The CDR3 reads CASSLVILYTGELFF. The CDR3 region has the DNA TGTGCCAGCAGCTTAGTCATCCTTTACACCGGGGAGCTGTTTTTT. The chain recombines TRBV7-9 with TRBJ2-2, with D unresolved. Germline loops: CDR1 SEHNR, CDR2 FQNEAQ (reference sequence). Trimming stripped 1 base from V and 3 bases from J, with 9 bases between. The CDR3 has 15 amino acids. The complete variable domain, with remaining parts taken from reference TRBV7-9 and TRBJ2-2, reads DTGVSQNPRHKITKRGQNVTFRCDPISEHNRLYWYRQTLGQGPEFLTYFQNEAQLEKSRLLSDRFSAERPKGSFSTLEIQRTEQGDSAMYLCASSLVILYTGELFFGEGSRLTVL.

The chain recombines TRBV5-6 with TRBJ2-7; the match to TRBD2 covers 10 bases. The CDR3 extends over 14 amino acids. With V trimmed by 4 bases and J by 5 bases, 6 bases remained unmatched. Per germline, CDR1 SGHDT and CDR2 YYEEEE. The CDR3 DNA reads as TGTGCCAGCAGCCAACTAGCGGGAATGGACGAGCAGTACTTC. This translates into CASSQLAGMDEQYF.

The chain has TRBV29-1 and TRBJ1-1, with TRBD1 as a possible D gene (5 bases). The CDR3 is 14 amino acids. Trimming cost V 5 bases and J 1 base, with 14 bases left between them. The V gene's germline CDR1 is SQVTM and CDR2 ANQGSEA. The CDR3 is CSVLAGRRNTEAFF. The CDR3 DNA is TGCAGCGTTTTGGCGGGACGCCGGAACACTGAAGCTTTCTTT.

The chain employs TRBV19 and TRBJ2-5, with 9 bases matching TRBD1. The J call may not be correct, given that the DNA end is closer to TRBJ2-7. Per the germline V gene, CDR1 is LNHDA and CDR2 is SQIVND (reference sequence). The CDR3 is 13 residues long. The CDR3 is CASSIETGGEQYF. The DNA for the CDR3 is TGTGCCAGTAGTATAGAGACAGGGGGCGAGCAGTACTTC.

This clone was seen a handful of times. The chain links TRBV18 to TRBJ2-1; TRBD1 agrees at 8 bases. V shed 0 bases, J shed 3 bases, and the junction held 10 bases outside the gene matches. CDR1 KGHSH and CDR2 LQKENI come from the germline V gene. The CDR3 contains 18 residues. The DNA of the CDR3 is TGTGCCAGCTCACCACCGAAAAAGACCGGGACAGGCTACAATGAGCAGTTCTTC. This translates into CASSPPKKTGTGYNEQFF. Looking up the rest from reference TRBV18 and TRBJ2-1 gives the full variable domain: NAGVMQNPRHLVRRRGQEARLRCSPMKGHSHVYWYRQLPEEGLKFMVYLQKENIIDESGMPKERFSAEFPKEGPSILRIQQVVRGDSAAYFCASSPPKKTGTGYNEQFFGPGTRLTVL.

V gene TRBV20-1 combines with J gene TRBJ2-1; the match to TRBD1 covers 8 bases. CDR3 length equals 11 residues. The germline gives CDR1 DFQATT, CDR2 SNEGSKA (reference sequence). V was pared by 3 bases and J by 13 bases, with 5 bases of the junction left unmatched. CDR3 DNA: TGCAGTGCTAGTAGTGGACAGGGACAGTTCTTC. This translates into CSASSGQGQFF.

The genes are TRBV6-6 and TRBJ2-2; D uncertain. This CDR3 has 16 residues. The V end lost 2 bases, the J end lost 4 bases, and 14 bases lay between the germline ends. CDR1 and CDR2 from the germline V gene are MNHNY and SVGAGI (reference sequence). The CDR3 sequence is CASSYQGPSGTGELFF. The CDR3 DNA sequence: TGTGCCAGCAGTTACCAAGGCCCTAGTGGCACCGGGGAGCTGTTTTTT.

The V and J genes are TRBV6-5 and TRBJ2-7, with TRBD1 as a possible D gene (5 bases). Germline values: CDR1 MNHEY, CDR2 SVGAGI. CDR3 length equals 14 residues. Trimming pared 5 bases from V and 0 bases from J, leaving 11 bases between. CDR3 sequence reads: CASSLDSSSYEQYF. The CDR3 bases are TGTGCCAGCAGTCTCGACAGCAGCTCCTACGAGCAGTACTTC.

The CDR3 DNA reads TGTGCCAGCAGCTTAAAAAGGTCAAACACCGGGGAGCTGTTTTTT. Translating it yields CASSLKRSNTGELFF. This chain links TRBV7-3 with TRBJ2-2, with D unresolved. Looked up from germline, CDR1 is SGHTA and CDR2 is FQGTGA. The V gene lost 1 base and the J gene lost 2 bases, with 8 bases spanning the gap. The CDR3 contains 15 residues.

About this clone: The junction and the germline gene differ at one end; a read error may be behind it. CDR3 amino acids: CASSLRGNGVF. CDR3 nucleotides: TGTGCCAGCAGCTTACGGGGGAATGGAGTTTTC. This chain links TRBV7-9 with TRBJ1-2; a possible D gene is TRBD1 (5 bases). Germline CDR1 SEHNR, CDR2 FQNEAQ (reference sequence). The CDR3 length is 11 residues.

The V call is TRBV18, the J call TRBJ1-4, with 8 bases matching TRBD1. Germline CDR1 KGHSH, CDR2 LQKENI. This CDR3 spans 14 amino acids. The J segment lost 8 bases and the V segment lost 6 bases, leaving 8 bases of the junction unmatched. CDR3 DNA: TGTGCCAGCTCGCCAACAGGGGGAGAAGAAAAACTGTTTTTT. It is translated as CASSPTGGEEKLFF.

The chain uses TRBV2 and TRBJ1-5; possibly TRBD1 for D (5 bases). V was pared by 2 bases and J by 2 bases, with 10 bases between. CDR1 SNHLY and CDR2 FYNNEI come from the germline V gene. The CDR3 spans 15 residues. The CDR3 spells CASSEQGGGNQPQHF. CDR3 sequence (DNA): TGTGCCAGCAGTGAACAGGGCGGCGGCAATCAGCCCCAGCATTTT.